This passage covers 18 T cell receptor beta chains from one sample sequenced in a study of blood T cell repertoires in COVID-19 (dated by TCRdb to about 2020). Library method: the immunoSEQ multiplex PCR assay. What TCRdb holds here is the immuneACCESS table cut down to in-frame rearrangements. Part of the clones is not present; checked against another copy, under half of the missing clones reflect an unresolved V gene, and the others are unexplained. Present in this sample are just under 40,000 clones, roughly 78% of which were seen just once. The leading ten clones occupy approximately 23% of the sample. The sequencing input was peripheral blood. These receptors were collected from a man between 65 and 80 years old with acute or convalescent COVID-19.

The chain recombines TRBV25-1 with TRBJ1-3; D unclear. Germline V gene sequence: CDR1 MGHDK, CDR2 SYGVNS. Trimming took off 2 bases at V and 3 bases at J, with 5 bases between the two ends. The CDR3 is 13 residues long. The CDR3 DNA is TGTGCCAGCAGTGAACCCCTTGGAAACACCATATATTTT. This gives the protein CASSEPLGNTIYF.

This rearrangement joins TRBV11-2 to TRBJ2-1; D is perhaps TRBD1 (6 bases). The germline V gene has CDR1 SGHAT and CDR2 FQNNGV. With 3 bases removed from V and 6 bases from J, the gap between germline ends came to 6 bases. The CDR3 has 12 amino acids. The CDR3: CASSLTGNEQFF. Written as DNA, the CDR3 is TGTGCCAGCAGCTTGACAGGCAATGAGCAGTTCTTC.

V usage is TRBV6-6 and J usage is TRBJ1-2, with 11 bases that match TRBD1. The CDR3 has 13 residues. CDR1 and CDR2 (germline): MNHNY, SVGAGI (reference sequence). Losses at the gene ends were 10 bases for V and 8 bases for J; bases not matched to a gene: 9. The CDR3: CAISGQGAGGYTF. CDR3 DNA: TGTGCCATTTCTGGACAGGGGGCGGGAGGCTACACCTTC.

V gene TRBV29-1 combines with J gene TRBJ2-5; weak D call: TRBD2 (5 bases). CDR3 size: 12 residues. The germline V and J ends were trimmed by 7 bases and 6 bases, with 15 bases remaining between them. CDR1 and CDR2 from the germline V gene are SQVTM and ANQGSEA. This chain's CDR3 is CSAGKEIQTQYF. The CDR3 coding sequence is TGCAGCGCCGGGAAAGAAATTCAGACCCAGTACTTC.

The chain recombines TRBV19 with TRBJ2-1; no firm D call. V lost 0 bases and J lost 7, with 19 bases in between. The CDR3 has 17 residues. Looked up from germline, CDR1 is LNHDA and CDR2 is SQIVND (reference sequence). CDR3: CASSIDRGTRRMNEQFF. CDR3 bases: TGTGCCAGTAGTATAGATCGAGGAACACGGAGAATGAATGAGCAGTTCTTC.

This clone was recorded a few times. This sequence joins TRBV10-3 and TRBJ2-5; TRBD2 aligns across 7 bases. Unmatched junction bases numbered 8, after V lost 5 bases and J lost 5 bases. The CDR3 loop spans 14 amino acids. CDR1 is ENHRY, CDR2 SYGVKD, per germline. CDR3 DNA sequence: TGTGCCATCAGTTCCCCCGGGGGGTCTGAGACCCAGTACTTC. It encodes CAISSPGGSETQYF.

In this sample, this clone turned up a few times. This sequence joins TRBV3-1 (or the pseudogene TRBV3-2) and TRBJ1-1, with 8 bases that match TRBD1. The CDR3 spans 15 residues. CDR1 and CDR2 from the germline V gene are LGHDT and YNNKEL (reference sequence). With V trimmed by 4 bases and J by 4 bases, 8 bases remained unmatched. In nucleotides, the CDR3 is TGTGCCAGCAGCCTTCGGACAGGGAAGTTCACTGAAGCTTTCTTT. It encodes CASSLRTGKFTEAFF.

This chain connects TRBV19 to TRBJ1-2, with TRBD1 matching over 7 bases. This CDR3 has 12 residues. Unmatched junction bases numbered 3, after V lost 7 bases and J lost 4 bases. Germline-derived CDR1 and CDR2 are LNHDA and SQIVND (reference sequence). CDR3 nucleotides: TGTGCCAGTATGGAGGGGGCCTATGGCTACACCTTC. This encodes CASMEGAYGYTF.

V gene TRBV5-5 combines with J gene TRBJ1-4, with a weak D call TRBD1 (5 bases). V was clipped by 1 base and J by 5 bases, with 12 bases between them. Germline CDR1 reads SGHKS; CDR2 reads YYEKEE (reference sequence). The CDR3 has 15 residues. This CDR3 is CASSLFGGENEKLFF. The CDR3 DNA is TGTGCCAGCAGCTTGTTCGGGGGGGAGAATGAAAAACTGTTTTTT.

The CDR3 bases are TGTGCCAGCAGCCAAGGAAGCTACAGCACAGATACGCAGTATTTT. Its translation: CASSQGSYSTDTQYF. The chain uses TRBV14 and TRBJ2-3, with D hard to call. V dropped 1 base and J dropped 0 bases, with 8 bases sitting between them. CDR1 SGHDN and CDR2 FVKESK come from the germline V gene. The CDR3 consists of 15 residues. The variable domain in full, completed from reference TRBV14 and TRBJ2-3, reads EAGVTQFPSHSVIEKGQTVTLRCDPISGHDNLYWYRRVMGKEIKFLLHFVKESKQDESGMPNNRFLAERTGGTYSTLKVQPAELEDSGVYFCASSQGSYSTDTQYFGPGTRLTVL.

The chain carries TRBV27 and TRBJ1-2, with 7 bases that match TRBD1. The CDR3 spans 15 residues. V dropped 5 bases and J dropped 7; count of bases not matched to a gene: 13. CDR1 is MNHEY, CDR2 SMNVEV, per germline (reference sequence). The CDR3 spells CASSAALGQFPGYTF. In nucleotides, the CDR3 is TGTGCCAGCAGTGCTGCACTGGGACAGTTCCCTGGCTACACCTTC.

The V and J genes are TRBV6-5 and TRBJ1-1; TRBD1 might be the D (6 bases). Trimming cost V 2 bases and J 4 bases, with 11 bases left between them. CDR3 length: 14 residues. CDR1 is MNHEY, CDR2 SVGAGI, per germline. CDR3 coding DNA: TGTGCCAGCAGTTACCTAGGACAGATCACTGAAGCTTTCTTT. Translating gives CASSYLGQITEAFF.

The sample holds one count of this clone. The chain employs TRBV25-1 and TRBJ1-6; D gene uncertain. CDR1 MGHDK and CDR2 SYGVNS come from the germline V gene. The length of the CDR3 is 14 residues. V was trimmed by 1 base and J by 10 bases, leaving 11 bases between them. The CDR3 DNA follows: TGTGCCAGCAGTGAATTGGGCCTTTCGTCACCCCTCCACTTT. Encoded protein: CASSELGLSSPLHF.

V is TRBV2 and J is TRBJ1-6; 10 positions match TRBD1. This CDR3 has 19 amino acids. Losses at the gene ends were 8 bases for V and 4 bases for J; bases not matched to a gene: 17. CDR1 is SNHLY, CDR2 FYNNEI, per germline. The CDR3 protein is CASVGTGEGRGRYNSPLHF. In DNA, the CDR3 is TGTGCCAGCGTTGGGACAGGGGAAGGGAGGGGAAGGTATAATTCACCCCTCCACTTT.

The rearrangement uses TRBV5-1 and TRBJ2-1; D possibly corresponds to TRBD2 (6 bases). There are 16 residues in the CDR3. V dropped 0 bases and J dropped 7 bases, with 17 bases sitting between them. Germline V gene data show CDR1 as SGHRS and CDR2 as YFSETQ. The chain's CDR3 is CASSLDPGSSGNEQFF. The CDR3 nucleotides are TGCGCCAGCAGCTTGGATCCCGGGAGCTCGGGAAATGAGCAGTTCTTC.

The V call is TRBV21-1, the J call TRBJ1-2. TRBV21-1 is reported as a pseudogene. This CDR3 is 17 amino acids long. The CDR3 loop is CASSKSWEWETNYGYTF. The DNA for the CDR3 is TGTGCCAGCAGCAAATCTTGGGAATGGGAGACTAACTATGGCTACACCTTC.

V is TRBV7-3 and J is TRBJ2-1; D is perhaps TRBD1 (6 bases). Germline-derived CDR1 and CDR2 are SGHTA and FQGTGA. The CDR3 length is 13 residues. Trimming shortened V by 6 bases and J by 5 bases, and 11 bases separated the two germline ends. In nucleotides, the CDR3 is TGTGCCAGCAGTACCCGACAGGACAATGAGCAGTTCTTC. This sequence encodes CASSTRQDNEQFF.

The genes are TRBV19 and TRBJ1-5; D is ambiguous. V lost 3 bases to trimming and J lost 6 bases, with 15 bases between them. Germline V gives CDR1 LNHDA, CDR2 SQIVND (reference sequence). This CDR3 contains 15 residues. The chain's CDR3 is CASSIGASVGQPQHF. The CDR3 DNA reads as TGTGCCAGTAGTATTGGAGCCTCAGTGGGTCAGCCCCAGCATTTT.